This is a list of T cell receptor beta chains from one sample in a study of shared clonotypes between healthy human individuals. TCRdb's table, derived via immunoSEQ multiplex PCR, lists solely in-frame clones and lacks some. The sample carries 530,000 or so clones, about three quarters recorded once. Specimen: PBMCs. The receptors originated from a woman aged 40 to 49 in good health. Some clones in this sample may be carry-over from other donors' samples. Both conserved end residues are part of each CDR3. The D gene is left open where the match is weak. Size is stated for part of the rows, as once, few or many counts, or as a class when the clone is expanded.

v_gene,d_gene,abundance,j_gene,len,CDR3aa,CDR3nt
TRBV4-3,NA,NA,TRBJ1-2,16,CASSQALPGFYYGYTF,TGCGCCAGCAGCCAAGCGCTTCCGGGCTTCTATTATGGCTACACCTTC
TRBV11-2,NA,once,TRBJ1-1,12,CASSGRGTEAFF,TGTGCCAGCAGCGGCCGGGGTACTGAAGCTTTCTTT
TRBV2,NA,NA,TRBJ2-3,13,CASSELLTDTQYF,TGTGCCAGCAGTGAACTCCTAACAGATACGCAGTATTTT
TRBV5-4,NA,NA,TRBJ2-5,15,CASSSTRVNQETQYF,TGTGCCAGCAGCAGTACACGGGTGAACCAAGAGACCCAGTACTTC
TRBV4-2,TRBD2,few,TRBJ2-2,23,CASSQELGPTNLPSGRRNGELFF,TGTGCCAGCAGCCAAGAGCTTGGGCCCACGAATCTGCCGAGCGGGAGAAGGAACGGGGAGCTGTTTTTT
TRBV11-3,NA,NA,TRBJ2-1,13,CASSLDGEAIPFF,TGTGCCAGCAGCTTAGATGGGGAGGCGATTCCGTTCTTC
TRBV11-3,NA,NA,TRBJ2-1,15,CASSLEQGSYNEQFF,TGTGCCAGCAGCTTAGAACAGGGCTCCTACAATGAGCAGTTCTTC
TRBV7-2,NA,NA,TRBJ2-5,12,CASSLFRETQYF,TGTGCCAGCAGCCTCTTCCGAGAGACCCAGTACTTC
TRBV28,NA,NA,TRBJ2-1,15,CASSFPNRVGNEQFF,TGTGCCAGCAGTTTTCCTAATCGGGTTGGGAATGAGCAGTTCTTC
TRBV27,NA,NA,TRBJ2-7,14,CATSRGTEAYEQYF,TGTGCCACCAGTCGGGGGACAGAAGCCTACGAGCAGTACTTC
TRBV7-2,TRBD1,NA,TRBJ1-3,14,CASSSGTEGNTIYF,TGTGCCAGCAGCTCCGGGACAGAAGGAAACACCATATATTTT
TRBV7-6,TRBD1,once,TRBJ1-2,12,CASSPQGVGYTF,TGTGCCAGCAGTCCCCAGGGGGTCGGCTACACCTTC
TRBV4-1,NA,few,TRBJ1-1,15,CASSQGWGDDTEAFF,TGCGCCAGCAGCCAAGGATGGGGGGATGACACTGAAGCTTTCTTT
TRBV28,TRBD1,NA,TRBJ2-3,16,CASSLYGTGGSDTQYF,TGTGCCAGCAGTTTATACGGGACAGGGGGGTCAGATACGCAGTATTTT
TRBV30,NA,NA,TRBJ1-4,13,CAWSVLIGEKLFF,TGTGCCTGGAGTGTATTGATAGGGGAAAAACTGTTTTTT
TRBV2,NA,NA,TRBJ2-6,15,CASGETASGANVLTF,TGTGCCAGTGGCGAGACAGCGTCTGGGGCCAACGTCCTGACTTTC
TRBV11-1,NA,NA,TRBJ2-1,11,CASSHYNEQFF,TGTGCCAGCAGCCACTACAATGAGCAGTTCTTC
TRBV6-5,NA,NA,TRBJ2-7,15,CASSSLGVGDYEQYF,TGTGCCAGCAGTTCCTTGGGAGTGGGAGACTACGAGCAGTACTTC
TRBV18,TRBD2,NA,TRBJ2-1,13,CASGTSGTNEQFF,TGTGCCAGCGGGACTAGCGGGACTAATGAGCAGTTCTTC
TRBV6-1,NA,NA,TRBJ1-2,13,CASSERGDYGYTF,TGTGCCAGCAGTGAAAGGGGGGACTATGGCTACACCTTC
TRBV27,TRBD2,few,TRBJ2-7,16,CASSLSPGLAGREQYF,TGTGCCAGCAGTTTATCTCCGGGACTAGCGGGAAGGGAGCAGTACTTC
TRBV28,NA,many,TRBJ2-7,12,CASQDSFYEQYF,TGTGCCAGCCAGGACTCGTTCTACGAGCAGTACTTC
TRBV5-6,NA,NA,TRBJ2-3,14,CASSVDLSTDTQYF,TGTGCCAGCAGCGTGGACTTAAGCACAGATACGCAGTATTTT
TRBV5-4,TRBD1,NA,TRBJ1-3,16,CASSQSTGASGNTIYF,TGTGCCAGCAGCCAATCGACAGGGGCATCTGGAAACACCATATATTTT
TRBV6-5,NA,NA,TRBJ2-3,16,CASSYLGGSSTDTQYF,TGTGCCAGCAGTTACCTAGGGGGGTCTAGCACAGATACGCAGTATTTT
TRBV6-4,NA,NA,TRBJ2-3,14,CASSGAPGTDTQYF,TGTGCCAGCAGTGGGGCACCCGGCACAGATACGCAGTATTTT
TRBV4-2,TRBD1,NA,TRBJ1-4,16,CASSQASGGPEEKLFF,TGTGCCAGCAGCCAAGCCTCAGGGGGGCCGGAAGAAAAACTGTTTTTT
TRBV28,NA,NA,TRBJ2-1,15,CASSLDSGLYNEQFF,TGTGCCAGCAGTTTAGATTCGGGCCTATACAATGAGCAGTTCTTC
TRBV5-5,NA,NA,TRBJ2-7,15,CASSLGTGALYEQYF,TGTGCCAGCAGCTTGGGGACCGGAGCGTTATACGAGCAGTACTTC
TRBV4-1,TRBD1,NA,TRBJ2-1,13,CASSPDRGYEQFF,TGCGCCAGCAGCCCGGACAGGGGGTATGAGCAGTTCTTC
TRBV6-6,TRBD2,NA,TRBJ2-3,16,CASSYPLAGSTDTQYF,TGTGCCAGCAGTTACCCCCTAGCGGGGAGCACAGATACGCAGTATTTT
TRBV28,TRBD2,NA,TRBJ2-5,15,CASSIASGNQETQYF,TGTGCCAGCAGTATCGCTAGCGGGAACCAAGAGACCCAGTACTTC
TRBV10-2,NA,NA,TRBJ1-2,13,CASSESTLHGYTF,TGCGCCAGCAGTGAGTCGACCTTACATGGCTACACCTTC
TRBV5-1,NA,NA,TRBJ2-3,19,CASSPSRQTGSLSTDTQYF,TGCGCCAGCAGCCCCTCTCGGCAGACTGGGTCTCTTAGCACAGATACGCAGTATTTT
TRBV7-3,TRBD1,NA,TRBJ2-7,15,CASSLKGDRGYEQYF,TGTGCCAGCAGCTTAAAGGGGGACAGGGGCTACGAGCAGTACTTC
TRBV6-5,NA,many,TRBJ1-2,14,CASRPPGEKSGYTF,TGTGCCAGCAGACCCCCCGGGGAGAAGAGTGGCTACACCTTC
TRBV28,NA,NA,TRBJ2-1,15,CASSPEYQPYNEQFF,TGTGCCAGCAGCCCGGAATACCAGCCCTACAATGAGCAGTTCTTC
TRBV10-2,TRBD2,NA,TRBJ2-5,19,CASSEGLAGGRWFQEVQYF,TGCGCCAGCAGTGAGGGGCTAGCGGGGGGACGATGGTTTCAAGAGGTCCAGTACTTC
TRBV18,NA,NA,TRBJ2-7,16,CASSPPPRLLSYEQYF,TGTGCCAGCTCACCACCTCCCCGCCTTCTCTCCTACGAGCAGTACTTC
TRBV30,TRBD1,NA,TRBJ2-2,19,CAWSAYRGSLLGNTGELFF,TGTGCCTGGAGTGCCTACAGGGGGAGCCTGTTGGGGAACACCGGGGAGCTGTTTTTT
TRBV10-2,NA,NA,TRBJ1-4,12,CASSALGEKLFF,TGCGCCAGCAGTGCATTGGGGGAAAAACTGTTTTTT
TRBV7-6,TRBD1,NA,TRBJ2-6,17,CASSLGQGSSGANVLTF,TGTGCCAGCAGCTTGGGACAGGGATCCTCAGGGGCCAACGTCCTGACTTTC
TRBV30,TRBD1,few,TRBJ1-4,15,CAWSRKQGGDEKLFF,TGTGCCTGGAGTCGAAAACAGGGGGGGGATGAAAAACTGTTTTTT
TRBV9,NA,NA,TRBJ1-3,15,CASSSPRSSGNTIYF,TGTGCCAGCAGCTCTCCAAGGAGCTCTGGAAACACCATATATTTT
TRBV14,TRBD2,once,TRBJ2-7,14,CASSQQSGSYEQYF,TGTGCCAGCAGCCAACAGAGCGGGAGCTACGAGCAGTACTTC
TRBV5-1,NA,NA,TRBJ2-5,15,CASSLAPGAQETQYF,TGCGCCAGCAGCTTGGCCCCAGGGGCCCAAGAGACCCAGTACTTC
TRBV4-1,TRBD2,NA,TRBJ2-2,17,CASSQDRWAGDTGELFF,TGCGCCAGCAGCCAAGACAGGTGGGCGGGGGACACCGGGGAGCTGTTTTTT
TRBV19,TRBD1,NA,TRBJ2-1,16,CASSLQGQGWYNEQFF,TGTGCCAGTAGTTTACAGGGACAGGGGTGGTACAATGAGCAGTTCTTC
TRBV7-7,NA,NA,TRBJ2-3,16,CASTPIPTSRADTQYF,TGTGCTAGCACCCCTATCCCCACTAGCCGCGCAGATACGCAGTATTTT
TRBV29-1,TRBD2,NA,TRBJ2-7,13,CSVEWTSGDEQYF,TGCAGCGTTGAATGGACTAGCGGCGACGAGCAGTACTTC
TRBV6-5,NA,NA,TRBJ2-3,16,CASSYRWITSTDTQYF,TGTGCCAGCAGTTACAGGTGGATTACTAGCACAGATACGCAGTATTTT
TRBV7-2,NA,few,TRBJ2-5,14,CASSPLSAEETQYF,TGTGCCAGCAGCCCCCTTTCTGCGGAAGAGACCCAGTACTTC
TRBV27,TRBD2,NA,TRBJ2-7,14,CASSSSGRVYEQYF,TGTGCCAGCAGTTCAAGCGGGAGGGTTTACGAGCAGTACTTC
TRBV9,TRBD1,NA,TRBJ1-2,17,CASSVRTGGGDYYGYTF,TGTGCCAGCAGCGTTCGGACAGGGGGCGGAGACTACTATGGCTACACCTTC